Listed below are T cell receptor beta chains from one sample, sequenced in a study of cytomegalovirus exposure and HLA in healthy donors. Generated by immunoSEQ multiplex PCR, the TCRdb table keeps only in-frame clones and is missing some. The sample holds some 110,000 clones, just under 95% seen once. Sequencing was done on a sample of PBMCs. These receptors originate from a woman aged 18-29 years in good health and CMV-seronegative. CDR3s include the opening cysteine and the closing phenylalanine or tryptophan. D genes are given only for firm matches. Clone size is not always given. Where it is, it says once, few, many or a class for expanded clones.

>TRBJ2-3|TRBV30|once|TRBD2
CAWSRGGGGTDTQYF
TGTGCCTGGAGTAGGGGCGGGGGGGGCACAGATACGCAGTATTTT
>TRBJ1-2|TRBV6-1|-|-
CASGLGSGYGYTF
TGTGCCAGCGGCCTCGGGAGCGGCTATGGCTACACCTTC
>TRBJ2-5|TRBV28|-|TRBD1
CASSSRRGPQETQYF
TGTGCCAGCAGTTCCCGTAGGGGGCCTCAAGAGACCCAGTACTTC
>TRBJ2-7|TRBV30|-|-
CAWSAFYEQYF
TGTGCCTGGAGTGCCTTTTACGAGCAGTACTTC
>TRBJ2-6|TRBV15|-|-
CATSRTRDFGANVLTF
TGTGCCACCAGCAGGACCCGGGACTTTGGGGCCAACGTCCTGACTTTC
>TRBJ2-5|TRBV7-9|-|TRBD1
CASSPLTGDQETQYF
TGTGCCAGCAGCCCGCTTACAGGGGACCAAGAGACCCAGTACTTC
>TRBJ2-2|TRBV7-9|-|TRBD1
CASSSTNRGPGELFF
TGTGCCAGCAGCTCCACCAACAGGGGGCCGGGGGAGCTGTTTTTT
>TRBJ1-2|TRBV7-6|-|-
CASSRTETGLYGYTF
TGTGCCAGCAGCCGAACCGAGACAGGCCTCTATGGCTACACCTTC
>TRBJ2-2|TRBV28|-|TRBD2
CASGPGWEGPGELFF
TGTGCCAGCGGACCCGGGTGGGAGGGTCCCGGGGAGCTGTTTTTT
>TRBJ2-2|TRBV10-3|-|TRBD1
CAISGTGTGGAGELFF
TGTGCCATCAGTGGCACCGGGACAGGGGGGGCCGGGGAGCTGTTTTTT
>TRBJ1-2|TRBV6-5|-|-
CASSYEGGLNGYTF
TGTGCCAGCAGTTACGAGGGGGGGCTAAATGGCTACACCTTC
>TRBJ2-3|TRBV7-8|-|-
CASSPPADTQYF
TGTGCCAGCAGCCCCCCGGCAGATACGCAGTATTTT
>TRBJ2-1|TRBV5-1|-|-
CASSFTGSGFDEQFF
TGCGCCAGCAGCTTTACCGGGAGCGGTTTCGATGAGCAGTTCTTC
>TRBJ2-5|TRBV11-2|-|-
CASSLVRGVQETQYF
TGTGCCAGCAGCTTAGTCAGGGGTGTCCAAGAGACCCAGTACTTC
>TRBJ1-1|TRBV19|-|-
CASSIIGIRGEAFF
TGTGCCAGTAGTATTATTGGGATTCGGGGTGAAGCTTTCTTT
>TRBJ1-5|TRBV19|-|-
CASKFFAGLSNQPQHF
TGTGCCAGTAAGTTCTTTGCAGGGCTTAGCAATCAGCCCCAGCATTTT
>TRBJ1-1|TRBV19|-|-
CASSIVPENTEAFF
TGTGCCAGTAGTATAGTCCCAGAGAACACTGAAGCTTTCTTT
>TRBJ1-2|TRBV7-9|-|-
CASSLTGDGYTF
TGTGCCAGCAGCTTGACGGGAGATGGCTACACCTTC
>TRBJ2-5|TRBV9|-|-
CASAQGYSLGETQYF
TGTGCCAGCGCGCAGGGGTATTCTTTAGGAGAGACCCAGTACTTC
>TRBJ2-1|TRBV2|few|-
CASRLGAPNEQFF
TGTGCCAGCAGGTTAGGGGCCCCCAATGAGCAGTTCTTC
>TRBJ1-1|TRBV7-6|-|TRBD1
CASSYRTGMNTEAFF
TGTGCCAGCAGCTATCGGACAGGGATGAACACTGAAGCTTTCTTT
>TRBJ2-7|TRBV27|-|TRBD1
CASSLSDRGPYEQYF
TGTGCCAGCAGTTTATCGGACAGGGGGCCCTACGAGCAGTACTTC
>TRBJ2-1|TRBV6-5|-|-
CASSSLAREQFF
TGTGCCAGCAGTTCGCTAGCTCGCGAGCAGTTCTTC
>TRBJ1-4|TRBV5-1|-|TRBD1
CASSLSDRANEKLFF
TGCGCCAGCAGCTTATCGGACAGGGCTAATGAAAAACTGTTTTTT
>TRBJ2-1|TRBV7-9|-|-
CASSPATSTGQFF
TGTGCCAGCAGCCCCGCGACTAGTACGGGGCAGTTCTTC
>TRBJ1-4|TRBV7-9|-|-
CASSFMEIRGEKLFF
TGTGCCAGCAGCTTCATGGAAATCAGGGGTGAAAAACTGTTTTTT
>TRBJ2-1|TRBV11-2|once|-
CASSLDLEFDEQFF
TGTGCCAGCAGCTTAGATCTAGAGTTCGATGAGCAGTTCTTC
>TRBJ2-3|TRBV28|-|TRBD2
CASSDAGDPDTQYF
TGTGCCAGCAGTGACGCGGGAGACCCAGATACGCAGTATTTT
>TRBJ2-2|TRBV9|once|TRBD2
CASSVAKLAGALNTGELFF
TGTGCCAGCAGCGTAGCTAAGCTAGCGGGGGCCTTGAACACCGGGGAGCTGTTTTTT
>TRBJ2-5|TRBV2|-|-
CASFPSGGLGETQYF
TGTGCCAGTTTCCCCTCAGGGGGGCTTGGGGAGACCCAGTACTTC
>TRBJ1-5|TRBV27|once|-
CASSLAPGGQPQHF
TGTGCCAGCAGTTTGGCCCCCGGCGGTCAGCCCCAGCATTTT
>TRBJ2-2|TRBV2|-|-
CASSDGHGLFF
TGTGCCAGCAGTGATGGACATGGGCTGTTTTTT
>TRBJ1-4|TRBV5-1|-|-
CASARFQAGYVYEKLFF
TGCGCCAGCGCACGATTTCAGGCAGGGTACGTATATGAAAAACTGTTTTTT
>TRBJ1-3|TRBV9|-|-
CASSPRTVSGNTIYF
TGTGCCAGCAGCCCTCGGACAGTCTCTGGAAACACCATATATTTT
>TRBJ1-2|TRBV2|-|-
CASNAGNRFYGYTF
TGTGCCAGCAACGCCGGGAACCGGTTCTATGGCTACACCTTC
>TRBJ1-5|TRBV12-2|-|-
CASRGRREKENDSNQPQHF
TGTGCAAGTCGCGGACGCCGGGAGAAAGAGAATGATAGCAATCAGCCCCAGCATTTT
>TRBJ2-1|TRBV29-1|-|TRBD1
CSVRSDRGLVWDEQFF
TGCAGCGTCCGATCGGACAGGGGTTTAGTTTGGGATGAGCAGTTCTTC
>TRBJ2-1|TRBV6-4|-|-
CASSAGSYNEQFF
TGTGCCAGCAGTGCGGGCTCCTACAATGAGCAGTTCTTC
>TRBJ1-4|TRBV18|-|-
CASSPPPTNSPPSTNEKLFF
TGTGCCAGCTCACCACCGCCGACTAACAGTCCCCCGAGCACTAATGAAAAACTGTTTTTT
>TRBJ1-3|TRBV30|-|-
CAWSVAGFNTIYF
TGTGCCTGGAGTGTCGCGGGGTTCAACACCATATATTTT
>TRBJ2-4|TRBV29-1|-|-
CSVEIGGGNKNIQYF
TGCAGCGTTGAAATAGGGGGAGGGAACAAAAACATTCAGTACTTC
>TRBJ2-5|TRBV29-1|-|TRBD2
CSVGGLGQETQYF
TGCAGCGTTGGGGGACTAGGCCAAGAGACCCAGTACTTC
>TRBJ2-1|TRBV4-1|-|TRBD1
CASSQKPGQLNEQFF
TGCGCCAGCAGCCAAAAACCGGGACAGCTGAATGAGCAGTTCTTC
>TRBJ2-1|TRBV4-1|-|TRBD2
CASSQVRLAVYNEQFF
TGCGCCAGCAGCCAAGTTCGCCTAGCGGTGTACAATGAGCAGTTCTTC
>TRBJ2-3|TRBV28|-|TRBD1
CASSRDRGRDTQYF
TGTGCCAGCAGTAGGGACAGGGGACGAGATACGCAGTATTTT
>TRBJ1-1|TRBV30|-|-
CAWSTTGNTEAFF
TGTGCCTGGAGTACCACAGGGAACACTGAAGCTTTCTTT